A single sample gave rise to the 14 T cell receptor beta chains below, sequenced in a study of cytomegalovirus exposure and HLA in healthy donors. The study ran its PCR with 60 Vbeta and 13 Jbeta primers. Profiled with immunoSEQ multiplex PCR; TCRdb holds only in-frame clones, not every one. The sample lists tens of thousands of clones, just under 70% seen once, with about 2.9% in the top ten. The sample taken for sequencing was PBMCs. These receptors were collected from a man aged 45-65 years in good health and CMV-seronegative.

This sequence joins TRBV5-1 and TRBJ2-1; 9 bases match TRBD2. V lost 5 bases to trimming and J lost 9 bases; unmatched junction nucleotides: 18. CDR1 is SGHRS and CDR2 is YFSETQ in the germline V gene. This CDR3 region has 17 residues. The CDR3: CASSFRPGLAQSGEQFF. The DNA for the CDR3 is TGCGCCAGCAGTTTCCGTCCTGGACTAGCGCAGTCGGGTGAGCAGTTCTTC.

The gene calls are TRBV5-4 and TRBJ1-1; D uncertain. V was trimmed by 4 bases and J by 0 bases, leaving 13 bases between them. Germline values: CDR1 SGHNT, CDR2 YYREEE (reference sequence). This CDR3 has 15 residues. The CDR3 DNA follows: TGTGCCAGCAGCCCCCGAATCGAGATGAACACTGAAGCTTTCTTT. It encodes CASSPRIEMNTEAFF.

This clone has a handful of counts. The gene calls are TRBV6-1 and TRBJ1-4; D may be TRBD1 (5 bases). Germline V gives CDR1 MNHNS, CDR2 SASEGT. This CDR3 contains 13 residues. Between the trimmed V and J ends, which lost 6 bases and 5 bases, there was a span of 10 bases. For the CDR3, the DNA is TGTGCCAGCAGAGTGGGGCCAAATGAAAAACTGTTTTTT. Amino acids: CASRVGPNEKLFF.

This chain uses TRBV2 with TRBJ1-4; 8 positions agree with TRBD1. V gave up 3 bases and J gave up 4 bases; unmatched junction bases: 7. CDR1 is SNHLY, CDR2 FYNNEI, per germline. The CDR3 spans 16 residues. The DNA for the CDR3 is TGTGCCAGCAGTGACATAGGGACAGGTTATAATGAAAAACTGTTTTTT. Amino acids: CASSDIGTGYNEKLFF.

The chain combines TRBV29-1 with TRBJ1-2, with 8 positions matching TRBD1. The germline gives CDR1 SQVTM, CDR2 ANQGSEA. The ends lost 4 bases at V and 6 bases at J; junction bases unmatched: 4. The CDR3 is 12 amino acids. DNA for the CDR3: TGCAGCGTTGGGGCAGGGGGCGATGGCTACACCTTC. Amino acid sequence: CSVGAGGDGYTF.

The CDR3 loop reads CASSLYPGTNTGELFF. The CDR3 region has the DNA TGTGCCAGCAGCCTTTACCCGGGGACGAACACCGGGGAGCTGTTTTTT. V is TRBV4-2 and J is TRBJ2-2, with a weak D call TRBD2 (5 bases). CDR3 size: 16 residues. CDR1 LGHNA and CDR2 YNFKEQ come from the germline V gene. Trimming stripped 4 bases from V and 0 bases from J, with 12 bases between.

This clone appeared a single time. The chain employs TRBV19 and TRBJ2-1; tentative D call: TRBD2 (6 bases). The CDR3 is 13 residues long. Trimming stripped 6 bases from V and 14 bases from J, with 20 bases between. In germline, CDR1 is LNHDA, CDR2 SQIVND (reference sequence). CDR3 coding DNA: TGTGCCAGTAGAAACCTATCCGGGAGAGCTAAGTTCTTC. Translating it yields CASRNLSGRAKFF.

This clone was observed a single time. This chain joins TRBV27 and TRBJ1-4; weak D call: TRBD1 (6 bases). CDR3 length: 13 amino acids. Germline-derived CDR1 and CDR2 are MNHEY and SMNVEV (reference sequence). The germline V and J ends were trimmed by 3 bases and 11 bases, with 13 bases remaining between them. In nucleotides, the CDR3 is TGTGCCAGCAGTTTCCCCAAAACAGGGAAACTGTTTTTT. Its protein is CASSFPKTGKLFF. Complete variable domain (other parts from reference TRBV27 and TRBJ1-4): EAQVTQNPRYLITVTGKKLTVTCSQNMNHEYMSWYRQDPGLGLRQIYYSMNVEVTDKGDVPEGYKVSRKEKRNFPLILESPSPNQTSLYFCASSFPKTGKLFFGSGTQLSVL.

The rearrangement links TRBV4-1 to TRBJ2-1; the D is unclear. The CDR3 has 13 amino acids. In germline, CDR1 is MGHRA, CDR2 YSYEKL. V lost 4 bases and J lost 6, with 10 bases in between. DNA of the CDR3: TGCGCCAGCAGCCGGCCATACACCAATGAGCAGTTCTTC. Amino acids: CASSRPYTNEQFF.

This clone was found a few times. J is TRBJ1-2 and V is TRBV2; D is possibly TRBD1 (6 bases). The CDR3 length is 12 residues. Trimming shortened V by 7 bases and J by 8 bases, and 14 bases separated the two germline ends. Germline V gene sequence: CDR1 SNHLY, CDR2 FYNNEI. DNA of the CDR3: TGTGCCAGCACCCAGGGGCCACGCGGCTACACCTTC. Encoded protein: CASTQGPRGYTF.

This clone was observed a single time. The chain has TRBV6-5 and TRBJ1-1; a possible D gene is TRBD1 (6 bases). The CDR3 contains 16 residues. CDR1 MNHEY and CDR2 SVGAGI come from the germline V gene. V lost 4 bases and J lost 0, with 15 bases in between. The CDR3 spells CASSFGQQGMNTEAFF. The CDR3 DNA reads as TGTGCCAGCAGTTTTGGGCAACAGGGAATGAACACTGAAGCTTTCTTT.

The J gene is TRBJ2-1, the V gene TRBV5-6; tentative D call: TRBD2 (5 bases). The V end was cut by 4 bases, the J end by 4 bases, with 6 bases between. The CDR3 is made up of 12 amino acids. The germline V gene has CDR1 SGHDT and CDR2 YYEEEE. The CDR3 loop is CASSREYNEQFF. For the CDR3, the DNA is TGTGCCAGCAGCAGGGAGTACAATGAGCAGTTCTTC. Full variable domain (outside the CDR3, taken from reference TRBV5-6 and TRBJ2-1): DAGVTQSPTHLIKTRGQQVTLRCSPKSGHDTVSWYQQALGQGPQFIFQYYEEEERQRGNFPDRFSGHQFPNYSSELNVNALLLGDSALYLCASSREYNEQFFGPGTRLTVL.

CDR3 protein: CASAGEGGYNEQFF. In DNA form, the CDR3 reads TGTGCCAGCGCGGGGGAGGGAGGATACAATGAGCAGTTCTTC. This sequence joins TRBV5-4 and TRBJ2-1, with 7 bases fitting TRBD2. The germline V gene has CDR1 SGHNT and CDR2 YYREEE (reference sequence). V dropped 7 bases and J dropped 4; count of bases not matched to a gene: 8. CDR3 size: 14 residues.

The V gene is TRBV5-6, the J gene TRBJ2-7, with D unclear. This CDR3 has 13 amino acids. Germline V gene data show CDR1 as SGHDT and CDR2 as YYEEEE. The ends were cut back, 4 bases at V and 1 base at J, with 9 bases in the middle. The CDR3 nucleotides read TGTGCCAGCAGCCGGTACGGTTCCTACGAGCAGTACTTC. Translating it yields CASSRYGSYEQYF.